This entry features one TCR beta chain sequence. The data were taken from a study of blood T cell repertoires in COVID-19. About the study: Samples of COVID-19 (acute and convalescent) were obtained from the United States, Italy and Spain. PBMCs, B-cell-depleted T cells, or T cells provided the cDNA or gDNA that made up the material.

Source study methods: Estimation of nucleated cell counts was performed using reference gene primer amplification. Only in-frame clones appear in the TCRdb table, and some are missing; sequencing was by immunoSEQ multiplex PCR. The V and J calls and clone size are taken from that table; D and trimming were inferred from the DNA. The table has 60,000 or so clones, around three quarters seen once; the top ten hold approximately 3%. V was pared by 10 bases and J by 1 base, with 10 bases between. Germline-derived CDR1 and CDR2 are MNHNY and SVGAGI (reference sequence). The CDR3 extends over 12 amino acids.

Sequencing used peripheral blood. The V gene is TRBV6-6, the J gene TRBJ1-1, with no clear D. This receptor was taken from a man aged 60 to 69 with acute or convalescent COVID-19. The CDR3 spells CATSTQNTEAFF. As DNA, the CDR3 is TGTGCCACGTCCACACAGAACACTGAAGCTTTCTTT.